The clone carrying this T cell receptor (beta chain) was seen only once. The data were obtained in a study of T cell changes during pregnancy in multiple sclerosis. Produced via immunoSEQ multiplex PCR; TCRdb's table is partial and in-frame only. The table includes roughly 87,000 clones, just under 95% detected once. CDR1 and CDR2 from the germline V gene are MNHEY and SMNVEV (reference sequence). The CDR3 loop spans 15 amino acids. The V end was cut by 0 bases, the J end by 3 bases, with 11 bases between. This chain joins TRBV27 and TRBJ1-2; D ambiguous. The clonotype was recovered from a female donor in good health, enrolled as a control in a pregnancy study. The material was peripheral blood, obtained in the third trimester of pregnancy. The CDR3 DNA follows: TGTGCCAGCAGTTTATCCGCCTGGGCCTACTATGGCTACACCTTC. This sequence encodes CASSLSAWAYYGYTF.